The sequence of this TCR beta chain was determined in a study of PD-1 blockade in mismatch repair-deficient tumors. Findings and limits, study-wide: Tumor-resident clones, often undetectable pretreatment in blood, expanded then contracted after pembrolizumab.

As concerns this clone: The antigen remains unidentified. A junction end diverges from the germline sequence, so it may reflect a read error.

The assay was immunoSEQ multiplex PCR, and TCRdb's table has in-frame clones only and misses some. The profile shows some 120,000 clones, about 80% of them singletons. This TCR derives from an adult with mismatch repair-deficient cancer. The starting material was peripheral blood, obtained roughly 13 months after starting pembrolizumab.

This CDR3 reads CASGLTSGSYNEQFF. CDR3 nucleotide sequence: TGTGCCAGCGGCTTGACTAGCGGGAGTTACAATGAGCAGTTCTTC. The genes are TRBV13 and TRBJ2-1; TRBD2 matches at 12 bases. The CDR3 is 15 residues long. Per the germline V gene, CDR1 is PRHDT and CDR2 is FYEKMQ (reference sequence).